A single sample is the source of the 22 T cell receptor beta chains below, sequenced in a study of sequential checkpoint blockade in melanoma. Assay used: immunoSEQ multiplex PCR; TCRdb lists only in-frame clones, some missing. The sample carries 13,000 to 15,000 clones, around 69% recorded once. Treatment in this sample: randomized to nivolumab then ipilimumab (arm A) or the reverse (arm B). Sequencing used CD8+ T cells sorted from blood (inferred from file names), obtained from a patient given nivolumab and ipilimumab in sequence. These receptors came from a human donor with melanoma.

The chain employs TRBV13 and TRBJ2-1, with no clear D. The V end lost 3 bases, the J end lost 6 bases, and 15 bases lay between the germline ends. The germline gives CDR1 PRHDT, CDR2 FYEKMQ (reference sequence). The CDR3 runs to 15 residues. CDR3 sequence (DNA): TGTGCCAGCAGCTTCTTAGGTAGCATGGGCAATGAGCAGTTCTTC. Its translation: CASSFLGSMGNEQFF.

This clone was counted between two and nine times. The sample carries other DNA sequences with the same CDR3. The chain joins TRBV10-3 to TRBJ1-6; 8 nucleotides line up with TRBD1. The junction had 11 bases not matched to a gene; V was cut back by 6 bases and J by 7 bases. Germline CDR1 reads ENHRY; CDR2 reads SYGVKD. CDR3 size: 16 residues. CDR3 sequence (DNA): TGTGCCATCAGGATGGACAGGGAGGAGCGAAATTCACCCCTCCACTTT. The encoded protein is CAIRMDREERNSPLHF.

The chain uses TRBV15 and TRBJ2-5, with D unresolved. Near its end, the DNA agrees better with TRBJ2-7, so the J call may be wrong. CDR1 LNHNV and CDR2 YYDKDF come from the germline V gene (reference sequence). The CDR3 covers 14 residues. CDR3 bases: TGTGCCACCAGCAGAGATGACTCGACCTACGAGCAGTACTTC. The encoded protein is CATSRDDSTYEQYF.

The chain employs TRBV7-8 and TRBJ1-5; TRBD1 aligns across 7 bases. CDR1 is SGHVS and CDR2 is FQNEAQ in the germline V gene. This CDR3 region has 15 residues. With V trimmed by 4 bases and J by 2 bases, 5 bases remained unmatched. CDR3 sequence reads: CASSSTGDGNQPQHF. CDR3 DNA sequence: TGTGCCAGCAGCTCAACAGGGGATGGCAATCAGCCCCAGCATTTT.

The chain recombines TRBV5-1 with TRBJ2-7; 9 bases map to TRBD1. The V gene end was trimmed by 1 base and the J gene end by 1 base; junction bases not matched to a gene: 3. Per the germline V gene, CDR1 is SGHRS and CDR2 is YFSETQ. The CDR3 length is 15 residues. CDR3 amino acids: CASSLTTGGSYEQYF. The CDR3 DNA is TGCGCCAGCAGCTTGACGACAGGGGGTTCCTACGAGCAGTACTTC. The variable domain in full, with the rest retrieved from reference TRBV5-1 and TRBJ2-7, is KAGVTQTPRYLIKTRGQQVTLSCSPISGHRSVSWYQQTPGQGLQFLFEYFSETQRNKGNFPGRFSGRQFSNSRSEMNVSTLELGDSALYLCASSLTTGGSYEQYFGPGTRLTVT.

A note on this clone: Since a much larger clone is just one base distant, this may be a read error. This chain links TRBV5-5 with TRBJ2-3, with no clear D. V lost 3 bases and J 0 bases, leaving 2 bases between the germline ends. The CDR3 runs 12 residues. Germline-derived CDR1 and CDR2 are SGHKS and YYEKEE (reference sequence). The CDR3 loop reads CASSSSTDTQYF. Written as DNA, the CDR3 is TGTGCCAGCAGCTCTAGCACAGATACGCAGTATTTT. Variable domain in full (rest from reference TRBV5-5 and TRBJ2-3): DAGVTQSPTHLIKTRGQQVTLRCSPISGHKSVSWYQQVLGQGPQFIFQYYEKEERGRGNFPDRFSARQFPNYSSELNVNALLLGDSALYLCASSSSTDTQYFGPGTRLTVL.

This clone was detected only a few times. This likely stems from a read error, as it lies one base from a far larger clone. This chain joins TRBV5-1 and TRBJ2-7; 10 bases map to TRBD2. J lost 2 bases, V lost 1 base, and 12 bases had no gene match. Germline lookup yields CDR1 SGHRS and CDR2 YFSETQ. The length of the CDR3 is 18 residues. The CDR3 DNA sequence: TGCGCCAGCAGCTTGAGGCTACGAGCGGGGGGGTCCCCCTACGAGCAGTACTTC. Translating gives CASSLRLRAGGSPYEQYF.

V usage is TRBV9 and J usage is TRBJ2-7, with TRBD1 matching 10 bases. CDR3 length: 16 residues. Germline CDR1 is SGDLS and CDR2 is YYNGEE. The trim removed 4 bases at V and 0 bases at J, leaving 7 bases unmatched. The DNA of the CDR3 is TGTGCCAGCAGCTTGGCCGGGACAGGGGACTCCTACGAGCAGTACTTC. It codes for CASSLAGTGDSYEQYF. The full variable domain, rest sourced from reference TRBV9 and TRBJ2-7, is DSGVTQTPKHLITATGQRVTLRCSPRSGDLSVYWYQQSLDQGLQFLIQYYNGEERAKGNILERFSAQQFPDLHSELNLSSLELGDSALYFCASSLAGTGDSYEQYFGPGTRLTVT.

J is TRBJ2-7 and V is TRBV4-1; D call uncertain. This CDR3 is built from 12 residues. Germline-derived CDR1 and CDR2 are MGHRA and YSYEKL. V was clipped by 3 bases and J by 6 bases, with 9 bases between them. The CDR3 reads CASSQASGEQYF. CDR3 nucleotide sequence: TGCGCCAGCAGCCAGGCGTCGGGCGAGCAGTACTTC.

This clone has more than one count but fewer than ten. V and J are TRBV2 and TRBJ1-2; D is undetermined. Germline CDR1 SNHLY, CDR2 FYNNEI. CDR3 length: 13 amino acids. The germline V and J ends were trimmed by 10 bases and 6 bases, with 18 bases remaining between them. CDR3 sequence (DNA): TGTGCCACCGATGAGAGGTTGCGGGATGGCTACACCTTC. Amino acids: CATDERLRDGYTF.

The rearrangement links TRBV7-9 to TRBJ2-5; 8 bases are shared with TRBD1. The CDR3 extends over 14 amino acids. Germline CDR1 and CDR2: SEHNR and FQNEAQ (reference sequence). V was pared by 5 bases and J by 9 bases, with 11 bases of the junction left unmatched. The CDR3 is CASSLGQGLEAQYF. CDR3 nucleotides: TGTGCCAGCAGCCTCGGACAGGGCCTGGAGGCCCAGTACTTC.

This chain uses TRBV7-9 with TRBJ2-7; 9 nucleotides line up with TRBD1. The V segment lost 4 bases and the J segment 3 bases; nucleotides outside the gene matches: 7. This CDR3 region has 15 residues. The germline V gene has CDR1 SEHNR and CDR2 FQNEAQ (reference sequence). CDR3: CASSSGTGNGYEQYF. The CDR3 DNA reads as TGTGCCAGCAGCTCCGGGACAGGGAATGGCTACGAGCAGTACTTC.

The chain couples TRBV2 to TRBJ2-2; a possible D gene is TRBD1 (6 bases). Trimming removed 3 bases at V and 4 bases at J, with 12 bases between. The germline CDR1 and CDR2 sequences are SNHLY and FYNNEI. The CDR3 covers 15 residues. CDR3 sequence: CASSERQGRTGELFF. The CDR3 nucleotides are TGTGCCAGCAGTGAGAGGCAGGGGCGCACCGGGGAGCTGTTTTTT.

This clone was counted a few times. This sequence joins TRBV5-8 and TRBJ2-7; TRBD2 agrees at 8 bases. The CDR3 is 15 residues long. CDR1 is SGHTS, CDR2 YDEGEE, per germline. The J segment lost 4 bases and the V segment lost 2 bases, leaving 8 bases of the junction unmatched. The CDR3: CASSFRRERGYEQYF. CDR3 bases: TGTGCCAGCAGCTTCCGTAGGGAGCGGGGGTACGAGCAGTACTTC.

CDR3 sequence reads: CASSQYGELFF. The CDR3 nucleotides read TGTGCCAGCAGCCAGTACGGGGAGCTGTTTTTT. The chain is built from TRBV14 and TRBJ2-2; no definite D call. CDR1 is SGHDN, CDR2 FVKESK, per germline. The CDR3 sequence is 11 residues long. The V gene lost 3 bases and the J gene lost 7 bases, with 3 bases spanning the gap.

The chain recombines TRBV19 with TRBJ1-5; 8 nucleotides line up with TRBD1. V lost 6 bases and J lost 6; bases outside the gene matches: 13. This CDR3 has 16 residues. Germline V CDR1 and CDR2: LNHDA, SQIVND (reference sequence). This CDR3 is CASRPDRGSLFQPQHF. The CDR3, as DNA: TGTGCCAGTAGACCCGACAGGGGATCGTTGTTTCAGCCCCAGCATTTT.

CDR3 nucleotides: TGCGCCAGCAGTGAGCCCGGGGGTTCGTGGGACACTGAAGCTTTCTTT. This sequence encodes CASSEPGGSWDTEAFF. The gene calls are TRBV10-2 and TRBJ1-1, with D maybe TRBD1 (5 bases). The germline gives CDR1 WSHSY, CDR2 SAAADI. This CDR3 has 16 amino acids. V lost 2 bases to trimming and J lost 3 bases, with 16 bases between them.

This chain uses TRBV7-9 with TRBJ2-7, with D perhaps matching TRBD1 (5 bases). The V gene's germline CDR1 is SEHNR and CDR2 FQNEAQ (reference sequence). This CDR3 has 14 amino acids. V lost 6 bases and J 3 bases, leaving 15 bases between the germline ends. The CDR3 is CASSPTDVYYEQYF. The CDR3 coding sequence is TGTGCCAGCAGTCCGACAGACGTTTACTACGAGCAGTACTTC.

The chain joins TRBV7-8 to TRBJ1-1; a possible D gene is TRBD1 (6 bases). Trimming cost V 1 base and J 5 bases, with 11 bases left between them. Germline V gene lookup returns CDR1 SGHVS and CDR2 FQNEAQ. The CDR3 consists of 14 residues. The CDR3 bases are TGTGCCAGCAGCTTAGGGGGGCTTGGGACTGAAGCTTTCTTT. Protein: CASSLGGLGTEAFF.

This sequence joins TRBV30 and TRBJ2-1, with a weak D call TRBD2 (5 bases). Deletions cut 3 bases from V and 0 bases from J, with 12 bases between. The CDR3 contains 15 residues. CDR1 is GTSNPN, CDR2 SVGIG, per germline (reference sequence). CDR3 sequence: CAWRRGFSSYNEQFF. The CDR3 DNA reads TGTGCCTGGAGGCGCGGGTTTAGCTCCTACAATGAGCAGTTCTTC.

The CDR3, as DNA: TGTGCCAGCAGTTCCCCGGGCCTGAGAGGGTACACCGGGGAGCTGTTTTTT. It yields the protein CASSSPGLRGYTGELFF. The V and J genes are TRBV27 and TRBJ2-2; the D gene is possibly TRBD2 (5 bases). The CDR3 loop spans 17 amino acids. Germline assignment: CDR1 MNHEY and CDR2 SMNVEV (reference sequence). Trimming took off 4 bases at V and 3 bases at J, with 18 bases between the two ends.

The chain joins TRBV28 to TRBJ2-7; possibly TRBD1 for D (6 bases). CDR1 is MDHEN and CDR2 is SYDVKM in the germline V gene. The ends were cut back, 8 bases at V and 3 bases at J, with 11 bases in the middle. The CDR3 sequence is 12 residues long. CDR3 region: CASGTQGYEQYF. The CDR3 DNA is TGTGCCAGCGGGACACAGGGCTACGAGCAGTACTTC.